What follows are 15 T cell receptor beta chains derived from one specimen sequenced in a study of blood T cell repertoires in COVID-19. Using immunoSEQ multiplex PCR, the repertoire was profiled, and TCRdb retains in-frame clones only, with some absent. There are some 190,000 clones in the sample; around 76% occur only once, and 7.8% lies in the top ten. What was sequenced was peripheral blood. Every receptor here comes from a woman in her fifties or sixties with COVID-19, enrolled during active disease.

A remark on this clone: Sequence at one end of the junction differs from germline and may be a read error. The J gene is TRBJ1-1, the V gene TRBV4-3; a weak D match, TRBD1 (6 bases). The CDR3 length is 14 residues. CDR1 and CDR2 (germline): LGHNA, YSLEER. DNA of the CDR3: TGCGCCAGCAGCCAAGGGCCACTAACAGGGTTCGCTGTCTTT. This encodes CASSQGPLTGFAVF.

The V and J genes are TRBV6-4 and TRBJ2-5; TRBD1 matches at 8 bases. There are 15 residues in the CDR3. Per germline, CDR1 MRHNA and CDR2 SNTAGT. The ends lost 5 bases at V and 1 base at J; junction bases unmatched: 6. CDR3 residues: CASSPGTGFQETQYF. CDR3 DNA: TGTGCCAGCAGTCCCGGGACAGGCTTCCAAGAGACCCAGTACTTC.

The chain links TRBV30 to TRBJ1-5, with D perhaps matching TRBD1 (5 bases). V was cut by 8 bases and J by 0 bases, with 14 bases left in between. The CDR3 length is 14 residues. Germline CDR1 is GTSNPN and CDR2 is SVGIG (reference sequence). The CDR3 reads CAAQESISNQPQHF. The CDR3 DNA sequence: TGTGCCGCACAGGAGAGTATTAGCAATCAGCCCCAGCATTTT.

The chain combines TRBV11-2 with TRBJ2-2; D is unresolved. CDR3 length equals 15 residues. Germline assignment: CDR1 SGHAT and CDR2 FQNNGV. Trimming took 5 bases from V and 2 from J, leaving 12 bases between them. CDR3: CASSPQVRNTGELFF. Here the CDR3 DNA reads TGTGCCAGCAGCCCGCAGGTTAGAAACACCGGGGAGCTGTTTTTT.

The rearrangement joins TRBV7-8 to TRBJ2-1; no clear D. CDR1 is SGHVS and CDR2 is FQNEAQ in the germline V gene. The CDR3 spans 13 residues. V was pared by 1 base and J by 4 bases, with 5 bases between. The CDR3 loop is CASSLDRYNEQFF. The CDR3, as DNA: TGTGCCAGCAGCTTAGACCGGTACAATGAGCAGTTCTTC.

The rearrangement uses TRBV15 and TRBJ1-1, with D perhaps TRBD1 (5 bases). V was shortened by 0 bases and J by 6 bases, with 11 bases between the two germline ends. The germline V gene has CDR1 LNHNV and CDR2 YYDKDF (reference sequence). The CDR3 has 14 residues. CDR3 sequence reads: CATSRDTDRPEAFF. CDR3 nucleotides: TGTGCCACCAGCAGAGATACCGACAGACCTGAAGCTTTCTTT.

The V gene is TRBV5-1, the J gene TRBJ1-2, with 9 positions matching TRBD1. Germline values: CDR1 SGHRS, CDR2 YFSETQ. Germline trimming cut 7 bases from V and 2 bases from J; bases unmatched to any gene: 9. CDR3 length: 15 amino acids. The CDR3 reads CASREGTGTNYGYTF. The CDR3 region has the DNA TGCGCCAGCCGAGAAGGGACAGGGACGAACTATGGCTACACCTTC.

The rearrangement links TRBV7-9 to TRBJ2-1, with 15 nucleotides matching TRBD2. After removal of 5 bases from V and 0 bases from J, the junction contained 5 bases not matched to a gene. From germline, CDR1 is SEHNR and CDR2 FQNEAQ (reference sequence). This CDR3 spans 18 amino acids. CDR3 loop: CASSPGLAGGASYNEQFF. CDR3 nucleotides: TGTGCCAGCAGCCCCGGACTAGCGGGGGGGGCCTCCTACAATGAGCAGTTCTTC.

The chain combines TRBV6-5 with TRBJ2-7; D may be TRBD2 (6 bases). The CDR3 has 14 residues. The germline gives CDR1 MNHEY, CDR2 SVGAGI. The V end lost 3 bases, the J end lost 2 bases, and 11 bases lay between the germline ends. The CDR3, as DNA: TGTGCCAGCAGTTATGCGGGGAACCCCTACGAGCAGTACGTC. Translation: CASSYAGNPYEQYV.

The V and J genes are TRBV6-6 and TRBJ1-4; no clear D gene. CDR3 size: 14 residues. Looked up from germline, CDR1 is MNHNY and CDR2 is SVGAGI (reference sequence). V gave up 6 bases and J gave up 4 bases, with 12 bases separating them. The CDR3 reads CASRPESGNEKLFF. CDR3 nucleotides: TGTGCCAGCAGACCAGAGAGCGGTAATGAAAAACTGTTTTTT.

The chain joins TRBV6-2 or TRBV6-3 to TRBJ1-2; 7 nucleotides agree with TRBD1. Looked up from germline, CDR1 is MNHEY and CDR2 is SVGEGT. CDR3 size: 13 residues. The J segment lost 6 bases and the V segment lost 5 bases, leaving 6 bases of the junction unmatched. CDR3 residues: CASSRDRQHGYTF. CDR3 DNA sequence: TGTGCCAGCAGTAGGGACAGACAGCATGGCTACACCTTC.

Turning to this clone: Distinct nucleotide sequences in the sample also encode this CDR3. The rearrangement links TRBV19 to TRBJ1-5; D is unresolved. The germline V gene has CDR1 LNHDA and CDR2 SQIVND (reference sequence). The length of the CDR3 is 12 residues. The CDR3 sequence: CASSGSNQPQHF. CDR3 DNA sequence: TGTGCTTCATCGGGGAGCAATCAGCCCCAGCATTTT. The complete variable domain, with remaining parts taken from reference TRBV19 and TRBJ1-5, reads DGGITQSPKYLFRKEGQNVTLSCEQNLNHDAMYWYRQDPGQGLRLIYYSQIVNDFQKGDIAEGYSVSREKKESFPLTVTSAQKNPTAFYLCASSGSNQPQHFGDGTRLSIL.

This clone was recorded at least ten times. The chain joins TRBV27 to TRBJ1-1; 7 bases line up with TRBD1. This CDR3 has 14 amino acids. The junction had 9 bases not matched to a gene; V was cut back by 2 bases and J by 9 bases. CDR1 is MNHEY and CDR2 is SMNVEV in the germline V gene (reference sequence). CDR3 DNA sequence: TGTGCCAGCAGTTTAGGCGGGACAGTTAAAAAAGCTTTCTTT. This encodes CASSLGGTVKKAFF.

The rearrangement uses TRBV7-8 and TRBJ1-5, with TRBD1 as a possible D gene (5 bases). Germline lookup yields CDR1 SGHVS and CDR2 FQNEAQ. The CDR3 spans 17 residues. Deletions cut 4 bases from V and 0 bases from J, with 16 bases between. CDR3 in amino acids: CASSSDRQTYSNQPQHF. The CDR3 DNA sequence: TGTGCCAGCAGCTCCGACCGACAGACCTATAGCAATCAGCCCCAGCATTTT.

The sample holds one count of this clone. This chain connects TRBV4-3 to TRBJ2-1; D is unresolved. V lost 1 base, J lost 3 bases, and 10 bases lay in between. The CDR3 spans 15 residues. Germline lookup yields CDR1 LGHNA and CDR2 YSLEER. DNA for the CDR3: TGCGCCAGCAGCCAAGTAACTCTTGACTACAATGAGCAGTTCTTC. It is translated as CASSQVTLDYNEQFF.